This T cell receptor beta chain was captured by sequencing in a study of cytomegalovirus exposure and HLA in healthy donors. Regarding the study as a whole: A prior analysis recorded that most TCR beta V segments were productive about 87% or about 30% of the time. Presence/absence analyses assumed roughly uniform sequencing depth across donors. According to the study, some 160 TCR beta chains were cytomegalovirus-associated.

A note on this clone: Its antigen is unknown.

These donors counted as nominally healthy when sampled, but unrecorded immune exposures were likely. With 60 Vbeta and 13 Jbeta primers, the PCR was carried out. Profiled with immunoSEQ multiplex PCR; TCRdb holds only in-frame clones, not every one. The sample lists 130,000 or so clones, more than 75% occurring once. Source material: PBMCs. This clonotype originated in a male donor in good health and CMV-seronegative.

The CDR3 sequence is CATWSRVPQYF. CDR3 sequence (DNA): TGTGCCACTTGGAGCAGGGTACCACAGTACTTC. The chain uses TRBV6-4 and TRBJ2-4; D is perhaps TRBD1 (5 bases). V was pared by 10 bases and J by 13 bases, with 17 bases between. Germline V lookup: CDR1 MRHNA, CDR2 SNTAGT. This CDR3 is built from 11 residues.